These 23 T cell receptor beta chains originate from one sample sequenced in a study of molecular identifiers for immune sequencing clone quantification. TCRdb itself ran the PCR reads through MiXCR, one entry per CDR3 protein. The sample gives some 91,000 distinct CDR3 sequences, more than 20% of which show up once; 0.85% to 0.95% is in the top ten. Sequenced: naive CD8+ T cells from blood, with Jurkat cell RNA spiked in. The subset was: FACS-sorted CD8+CD4-CCR7+CD45RA+ naive T cells. These receptor sequences come from a human donor in good health. Some libraries in this study had Jurkat cell RNA spiked in.

This clonotype was counted a single time. A much larger clonotype is one base distant, so this may be a read error. It is likely a read error, because the conserved phenylalanine at the end of the CDR3 is missing. Here the CDR3 reads CATSDRWNTEAFY. The CDR3 DNA sequence: TGTGCCACCAGTGATCGTTGGAACACTGAAGCTTTCTAT. The rearrangement uses TRBV24-1 and TRBJ1-1, with no clear D. With 3 bases removed from V and 1 base from J, the gap between germline ends came to 5 bases. CDR1 is KGHDR and CDR2 is SFDVKD in the germline V gene. The CDR3 has 13 residues.

V gene TRBV5-1 combines with J gene TRBJ2-5, with D tentatively TRBD2 (6 bases). Germline V gene data show CDR1 as SGHRS and CDR2 as YFSETQ. Between the trimmed V and J ends, which lost 4 bases and 1 base, there was a span of 11 bases. This CDR3 region has 14 residues. The CDR3, as DNA: TGCGCCAGCAGCCGGAGGGGACCCCAAGAGACCCAGTACTTC. Translation gives CASSRRGPQETQYF. The variable domain in full, completed from reference TRBV5-1 and TRBJ2-5, reads KAGVTQTPRYLIKTRGQQVTLSCSPISGHRSVSWYQQTPGQGLQFLFEYFSETQRNKGNFPGRFSGRQFSNSRSEMNVSTLELGDSALYLCASSRRGPQETQYFGPGTRLLVL.

Concerning this clonotype: This may be a read error, as it is one base from a much larger clone. The chain uses TRBV5-6 and TRBJ1-3; D ambiguous. Looked up from germline, CDR1 is SGHDT and CDR2 is YYEEEE. The CDR3 runs to 14 residues. The DNA for the CDR3 is TGTGCCAGCAGCTTGGGGGAATCCGGAAACACCGTATATTTT. This encodes CASSLGESGNTVYF. Complete variable domain (other parts from reference TRBV5-6 and TRBJ1-3): DAGVTQSPTHLIKTRGQQVTLRCSPKSGHDTVSWYQQALGQGPQFIFQYYEEEERQRGNFPDRFSGHQFPNYSSELNVNALLLGDSALYLCASSLGESGNTVYFGEGSWLTVV.

This clonotype turned up a few times. This chain joins TRBV29-1 and TRBJ2-7; 7 positions agree with TRBD1. The CDR3 spans 13 residues. Looked up from germline, CDR1 is SQVTM and CDR2 is ANQGSEA. Trimming removed 4 bases from V and 2 bases from J; junction bases left unmatched: 5. In DNA form, the CDR3 reads TGCAGCGTTGGGGGACAGTCAACCTACGAGCAGTACTTC. Its protein product is CSVGGQSTYEQYF.

In this sample, this clonotype turned up a few times. The chain couples TRBV27 to TRBJ2-2, with 10 nucleotides matching TRBD2. This CDR3 comprises 16 residues. The germline gives CDR1 MNHEY, CDR2 SMNVEV (reference sequence). With 7 bases clipped from V and 5 bases from J, the junction kept 10 bases outside the gene matches. CDR3 amino acids: CASTRASGRGTGELFF. The CDR3, as DNA: TGTGCCAGCACAAGGGCTAGCGGGAGAGGGACCGGGGAGCTGTTTTTT.

This clonotype was recorded many times. The chain recombines TRBV30 with TRBJ2-7; D possibly corresponds to TRBD1 (6 bases). V was clipped by 0 bases and J by 4 bases, with 16 bases between them. This CDR3 is built from 15 residues. Germline V gene lookup returns CDR1 GTSNPN and CDR2 SVGIG (reference sequence). CDR3 loop: CAWSVLGHRGYEQYF. As DNA, the CDR3 is TGTGCCTGGAGTGTTCTGGGCCATAGGGGGTACGAGCAGTACTTC.

Concerning this clonotype: The final CDR3 position lacks the conserved phenylalanine or tryptophan, pointing to a likely read error. V usage is TRBV7-9 and J usage is TRBJ2-3, with 9 bases fitting TRBD2. The CDR3 is 20 amino acids. The germline gives CDR1 SEHNR, CDR2 FQNEAQ (reference sequence). The CDR3 DNA follows: TGTGACAGCAGCTTAGTTTTTACCCCCAATAGCGGGGGTACCACAGATACGCAGTATCTT. This sequence encodes CDSSLVFTPNSGGTTDTQYL.

This clonotype was observed many times. The chain links TRBV3-1 to TRBJ2-5; unclear D gene. CDR3 length equals 12 residues. The germline V gene has CDR1 LGHDT and CDR2 YNNKEL (reference sequence). With 5 bases removed from V and 7 bases from J, the gap between germline ends came to 11 bases. CDR3 in amino acids: CASSSDLGTQYF. In nucleotides, the CDR3 is TGTGCCAGCAGCTCCGATCTAGGGACCCAGTACTTC.

The genes are TRBV9 and TRBJ2-3; D may be TRBD2 (6 bases). This CDR3 region has 18 residues. Trimming pared 0 bases from V and 5 bases from J, leaving 22 bases between. CDR1 and CDR2 from the germline V gene are SGDLS and YYNGEE. The CDR3 region has the DNA TGTGCCAGCAGCGTAGCCCCTCGACTAGACGACCGGGGAGATACGCAGTATTTT. It specifies CASSVAPRLDDRGDTQYF.

Notes on this clonotype: No conserved phenylalanine or tryptophan is present at the end of the CDR3, so a read error is the likely explanation. The genes are TRBV4-3 and TRBJ1-1; no reliable D call. V was clipped by 0 bases and J by 0 bases, with 11 bases between them. This CDR3 is built from 16 residues. Germline CDR1 and CDR2: LGHNA and YSLEER. The CDR3 DNA follows: TGCGCCAGCAGCCAAGATTCGGTCAGACTGAACACTGAAGCTTTCCTT. It is translated as CASSQDSVRLNTEAFL.

A word on this clonotype: This could be a read error, since a much larger clone is one nucleotide away. The chain recombines TRBV6-5 with TRBJ1-1; possibly TRBD1 for D (6 bases). Germline CDR1 and CDR2: MNHEY and SVGAGI. CDR3 length equals 15 residues. Here the CDR3 reads CACRRTPGQQTEAFF. CDR3 in DNA: TGTGCCTGCAGAAGAACACCGGGACAACAAACTGAAGCTTTCTTT.

This clonotype was seen repeatedly, ten times or more. The rearrangement links TRBV9 to TRBJ2-5; 7 positions match TRBD1. The V gene end was trimmed by 5 bases and the J gene end by 1 base; junction bases not matched to a gene: 5. The CDR3 loop spans 14 amino acids. The V gene's germline CDR1 is SGDLS and CDR2 YYNGEE. CDR3 nucleotides: TGTGCCAGCAGTAAGACAGGGCTCCAAGAGACCCAGTACTTC. Its protein product is CASSKTGLQETQYF. Complete variable domain (other parts from reference TRBV9 and TRBJ2-5): DSGVTQTPKHLITATGQRVTLRCSPRSGDLSVYWYQQSLDQGLQFLIQYYNGEERAKGNILERFSAQQFPDLHSELNLSSLELGDSALYFCASSKTGLQETQYFGPGTRLLVL.

This clonotype turned up a few times. The DNA for the CDR3 is TGCAGTGCTAGAATTACCCTAACCTCGGGGGGGCTGGGTACAGATACGCAGTATTTT. It specifies CSARITLTSGGLGTDTQYF. The rearrangement joins TRBV20-1 to TRBJ2-3, with TRBD2 matching 8 bases. Germline trimming cut 2 bases from V and 3 bases from J; bases unmatched to any gene: 19. CDR3 length: 19 residues. Germline V lookup: CDR1 DFQATT, CDR2 SNEGSKA (reference sequence).

In its sample, this clonotype was seen many times. The chain uses TRBV19 and TRBJ2-7; D possibly uses TRBD1 or TRBD2 (5 bases each). Germline V lookup: CDR1 LNHDA, CDR2 SQIVND (reference sequence). V lost 5 bases to trimming and J lost 2 bases, with 16 bases between them. The CDR3 is 15 residues long. CDR3 nucleotides: TGTGCCAGTAGTGTTGTGGGACGGAACACCTACGAGCAGTACTTC. Amino acid sequence: CASSVVGRNTYEQYF.

The gene calls are TRBV7-9 and TRBJ2-6; 7 bases are a match to TRBD1. CDR1 SEHNR and CDR2 FQNEAQ come from the germline V gene (reference sequence). The CDR3 extends over 18 amino acids. Trimming at V came to 4 bases and at J to 4 bases, leaving 13 bases not matched to a gene. The CDR3 spells CASSSAGGTRSGANVLTF. The CDR3, as DNA: TGTGCCAGCAGCTCGGCAGGGGGAACGAGGTCCGGGGCCAACGTCCTGACTTTC.

To note about this clonotype: Since a much larger clone is just one base distant, this may be a read error. V gene TRBV28 combines with J gene TRBJ1-1; TRBD1 matches at 7 bases. Germline values: CDR1 MDHEN, CDR2 SYDVKM. J lost 6 bases, V lost 6 bases, and 7 bases had no gene match. This CDR3 comprises 13 residues. Here the CDR3 reads CASRTGGGAEAFF. CDR3 sequence (DNA): TGTGCCAGCAGAACAGGAGGGGGCGCTGAAGCTTTCTTT.

As concerns this clonotype: This could be a read error, since a much larger clone is one nucleotide away. This sequence joins TRBV7-9 and TRBJ2-7, with D unresolved. This CDR3 comprises 13 residues. Germline-derived CDR1 and CDR2 are SEHNR and FQNEAQ (reference sequence). The CDR3, as DNA: TGTGCCAGCAGCCTCGAAAATGGGTACGAGCAGCACTTC. Translating it yields CASSLENGYEQHF.

This clonotype has a single count. CDR3 amino acids: CASSAGPRVNGYTF. CDR3 DNA sequence: TGTGCCAGCAGCGCGGGACCGAGAGTGAATGGCTACACCTTC. V is TRBV11-2 and J is TRBJ1-2; maybe TRBD1 (5 bases). Trimming pared 5 bases from V and 6 bases from J, leaving 16 bases between. The CDR3 loop spans 14 amino acids. The germline gives CDR1 SGHAT, CDR2 FQNNGV. Combining the CDR3 with reference TRBV11-2 and TRBJ1-2 gives the whole variable domain EAGVAQSPRYKIIEKRQSVAFWCNPISGHATLYWYQQILGQGPKLLIQFQNNGVVDDSQLPKDRFSAERLKGVDSTLKIQPAKLEDSAVYLCASSAGPRVNGYTFGSGTRLTVV.

This clonotype was recorded many times. This chain connects TRBV5-5 to TRBJ2-3; 10 nucleotides line up with TRBD2. Germline CDR1 SGHKS, CDR2 YYEKEE (reference sequence). V shed 4 bases and J 5 bases; nucleotides not matched to a gene: 19. This CDR3 spans 19 amino acids. The chain's CDR3 is CASSPTPQGGLAGVDTQYF. For the CDR3, the DNA is TGTGCCAGCAGCCCTACCCCGCAGGGCGGTCTAGCGGGAGTAGATACGCAGTATTTT.

This clonotype was detected many times. This sequence joins TRBV4-1 and TRBJ2-7, with 7 bases identical to TRBD1. The CDR3 loop spans 14 amino acids. After removal of 4 bases from V and 9 bases from J, the junction contained 12 bases not matched to a gene. CDR1 and CDR2 (germline): MGHRA, YSYEKL. The DNA of the CDR3 is TGCGCCAGCAGCCCTCAGGGGGAACTGGGTGTGCAGTACTTC. This sequence encodes CASSPQGELGVQYF.

The chain is built from TRBV4-2 and TRBJ1-1; the D is unclear. V was trimmed by 0 bases and J by 4 bases, leaving 6 bases between them. Germline CDR1 reads LGHNA; CDR2 reads YNFKEQ. The CDR3 has 13 amino acids. CDR3 nucleotide sequence: TGTGCCAGCAGCCAAGATCAGAGCACTGAAGCTTTCTTT. Translating it yields CASSQDQSTEAFF.

In regard to this clonotype: A much larger clone lies one base from this, so it may be a read error. The V call is TRBV4-3, the J call TRBJ2-7; D is ambiguous. The germline CDR1 and CDR2 sequences are LGHNA and YSLEER. The CDR3 is made up of 15 amino acids. CDR3 region: CAGSQEALGAYEQYF. CDR3 coding DNA: TGCGCCGGCAGCCAAGAAGCTCTAGGAGCCTACGAGCAGTACTTC.

This clonotype appeared many times. This chain connects TRBV6-2 or TRBV6-3 to TRBJ1-1; a weak D match, TRBD1 (5 bases). Germline V gene sequence: CDR1 MNHEY, CDR2 SVGEGT. This CDR3 spans 14 amino acids. Trimming took off 2 bases at V and 4 bases at J, with 11 bases between the two ends. DNA for the CDR3: TGTGCCAGCAGTTACGCAGAGGGACCCACTGAAGCTTTCTTT. This translates into CASSYAEGPTEAFF.